A selection of T cell receptor beta chains follows, all from one sample in a study of blood T cell repertoires in COVID-19. Data came from immunoSEQ multiplex PCR; TCRdb stores just in-frame clones and leaves some out. The data contain tens of thousands of clones, about 90% of them singletons. Sequencing input: peripheral blood. Source of these receptors: a human donor in a cohort sampled during active COVID-19. Each CDR3 is given with its conserved first and last residue. The D gene is left open where the match is weak. Only some rows state a clone size, as once, few, many or a class for expanded clones.

V: TRBV30; size: -; J: TRBJ1-6; D: -; length: 15; DNA: TGTGCCTGGAGTGGCAGGGGTTCCTATAATTCACCCCTCCACTTT; CDR3: CAWSGRGSYNSPLHF
V: TRBV7-2; size: -; J: TRBJ2-7; D: TRBD1; length: 14; DNA: TGTGCCAGCAGCACAGGACAGGGGTGGGTCGAGCAGTACTTC; CDR3: CASSTGQGWVEQYF
V: TRBV3-1/TRBV3-2; size: -; J: TRBJ2-7; D: TRBD1; length: 15; DNA: TGTGCCAGCAGCCCAGCCGGACAGGGACCCTACGAGCAGTACTTC; CDR3: CASSPAGQGPYEQYF
V: TRBV5-1; size: few; J: TRBJ1-2; D: -; length: 14; DNA: TGCGCCAGCAGCTTCTGGACAGATAACTATGGCTACACCTTC; CDR3: CASSFWTDNYGYTF
V: TRBV7-9; size: once; J: TRBJ2-5; D: -; length: 14; DNA: TGTGCCAGCAGCTTAACATCATATCAAGAGACCCAGTACTTC; CDR3: CASSLTSYQETQYF
V: TRBV10-2; size: -; J: TRBJ1-2; D: -; length: 15; DNA: TGCGCCAGCACCCCCTCGGGGGGGGCGCTTTATGGCTACACCTTC; CDR3: CASTPSGGALYGYTF
V: TRBV6-5; size: -; J: TRBJ1-6; D: TRBD1; length: 13; DNA: TGTGCCAGCAAGACAGGGATAAATTCACCCCTCCACTTT; CDR3: CASKTGINSPLHF
V: TRBV2; size: -; J: TRBJ2-5; D: TRBD2; length: 13; DNA: TGTGCCAGCGGACTAGCGGACCAAGAGACCCAGTACTTC; CDR3: CASGLADQETQYF
V: TRBV5-1; size: -; J: TRBJ2-3; D: TRBD1; length: 18; DNA: TGCGCCAGCAGCCTTATGGGGGAATGGACAGGGGATCAAGATACGCAGTATTTT; CDR3: CASSLMGEWTGDQDTQYF
V: TRBV4-2; size: -; J: TRBJ2-1; D: TRBD2; length: 16; DNA: TGTGCCAGCAGCCAACTCCTAGCGGGGGAGTACAATGAGCAGTTCTTC; CDR3: CASSQLLAGEYNEQFF
V: TRBV7-3; size: -; J: TRBJ2-3; D: TRBD1; length: 15; DNA: TGTGCCAGCAGCGCGTCCGACAGGGGGCAAGATACGCAGTATTTT; CDR3: CASSASDRGQDTQYF
V: TRBV7-8; size: -; J: TRBJ2-5; D: -; length: 13; DNA: TGTGCCAGCAGCTTACTACGGGGGAGGACCCAGTACTTC; CDR3: CASSLLRGRTQYF
V: TRBV19; size: -; J: TRBJ2-3; D: TRBD2; length: 15; DNA: TGTGCCAGTAGCCCCGTTAGCGGGGGAACAGATACGCAGTATTTT; CDR3: CASSPVSGGTDTQYF
V: TRBV7-9; size: -; J: TRBJ1-2; D: -; length: 13; DNA: TGTGCCAGCAGCTTACAGGCCCTCTATGGCTACACCTTC; CDR3: CASSLQALYGYTF
V: TRBV19; size: -; J: TRBJ1-2; D: -; length: 15; DNA: TGTGCCAGTAGTACCTTCGGACAGATGGATTATGGCTACACCTTC; CDR3: CASSTFGQMDYGYTF
V: TRBV7-9; size: -; J: TRBJ2-1; D: TRBD1; length: 14; DNA: TGTGCCAGCAGCGAGACAGGGGGAAACAATGAGCAGTTCTTC; CDR3: CASSETGGNNEQFF
V: TRBV10-1; size: once; J: TRBJ1-1; D: -; length: 15; DNA: TGCGCCAGCAGTGAGAGGTCAGGCCATAACACTGAAGCTTTCTTT; CDR3: CASSERSGHNTEAFF
V: TRBV7-9; size: -; J: TRBJ1-2; D: TRBD1; length: 13; DNA: TGTGCCAGCAGCGAGGGGGCCCGCCTTGGCTACACCTTC; CDR3: CASSEGARLGYTF
V: TRBV24-1; size: -; J: TRBJ2-1; D: TRBD2; length: 15; DNA: TGTGCCACCAGTGATACGGGGGGCTCCTACAATGAGCAGTTCTTC; CDR3: CATSDTGGSYNEQFF
V: TRBV2; size: -; J: TRBJ1-1; D: -; length: 15; DNA: TGTGCCAGCAGTAGGGGGGGAAGGCAGAACACTGAAGCTTTCTTT; CDR3: CASSRGGRQNTEAFF
V: TRBV4-2; size: -; J: TRBJ2-1; D: TRBD2; length: 17; DNA: TGTGCCAGCAGCCCGACTAGCGGGGGCTACTCCTACAATGAGCAGTTCTTC; CDR3: CASSPTSGGYSYNEQFF
V: TRBV3-1/TRBV3-2; size: -; J: TRBJ2-3; D: -; length: 15; DNA: TGTGCCAGCAGCCAAATGGTCGGGGGAGGTGATACGCAGTATTTT; CDR3: CASSQMVGGGDTQYF
V: TRBV29-1; size: -; J: TRBJ2-7; D: TRBD1; length: 13; DNA: TGCAGCGTAAATAGACAGGGGGCCTACGAGCAGTACTTC; CDR3: CSVNRQGAYEQYF
V: TRBV9; size: -; J: TRBJ2-3; D: -; length: 13; DNA: TGTGCTTCGGGGGAAACTAGCACAGATACGCAGTATTTT; CDR3: CASGETSTDTQYF
V: TRBV7-6; size: -; J: TRBJ2-5; D: -; length: 16; DNA: TGTGCCAGCAGCTTAGACACAGGGACCACACAAGAGACCCAGTACTTC; CDR3: CASSLDTGTTQETQYF
V: TRBV30; size: -; J: TRBJ1-4; D: -; length: 12; DNA: TGTGCCTGGGGGGGGCCGAATGAAAAACTGTTTTTT; CDR3: CAWGGPNEKLFF